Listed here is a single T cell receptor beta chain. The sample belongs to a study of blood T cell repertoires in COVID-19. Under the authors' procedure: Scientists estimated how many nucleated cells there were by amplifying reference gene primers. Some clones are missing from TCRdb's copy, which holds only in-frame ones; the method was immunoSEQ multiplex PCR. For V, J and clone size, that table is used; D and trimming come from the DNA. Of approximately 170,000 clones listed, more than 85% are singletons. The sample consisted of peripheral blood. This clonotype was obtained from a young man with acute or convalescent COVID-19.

CDR3 DNA sequence: TGTGCCAGCAGTGGTGGCCCCATCCCGGAAGCTTTCTTT. Residues: CASSGGPIPEAFF. This rearrangement joins TRBV2 to TRBJ1-1; unclear D gene. Deletions cut 4 bases from V and 8 bases from J, with 14 bases between. The CDR3 covers 13 residues. Germline V gene data show CDR1 as SNHLY and CDR2 as FYNNEI. Full variable domain (outside the CDR3, taken from reference TRBV2 and TRBJ1-1): EPEVTQTPSHQVTQMGQEVILRCVPISNHLYFYWYRQILGQKVEFLVSFYNNEISEKSEIFDDQFSVERPDGSNFTLKIRSTKLEDSAMYFCASSGGPIPEAFFGQGTRLTVV.